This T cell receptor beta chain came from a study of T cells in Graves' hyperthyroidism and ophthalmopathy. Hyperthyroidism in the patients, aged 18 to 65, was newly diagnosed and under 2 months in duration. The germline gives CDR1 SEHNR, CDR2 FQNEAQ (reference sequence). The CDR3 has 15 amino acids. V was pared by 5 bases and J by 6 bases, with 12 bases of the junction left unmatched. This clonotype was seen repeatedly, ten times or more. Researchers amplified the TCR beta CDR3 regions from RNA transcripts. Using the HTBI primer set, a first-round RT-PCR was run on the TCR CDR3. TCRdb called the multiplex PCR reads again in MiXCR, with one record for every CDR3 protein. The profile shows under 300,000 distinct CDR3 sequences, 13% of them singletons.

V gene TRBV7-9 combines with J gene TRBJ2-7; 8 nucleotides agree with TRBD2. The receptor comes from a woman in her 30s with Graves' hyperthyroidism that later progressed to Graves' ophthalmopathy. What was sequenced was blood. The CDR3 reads CASSPQRERFSEQYF. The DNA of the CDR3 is TGTGCCAGCAGCCCCCAGCGGGAGCGGTTCAGCGAGCAGTACTTC.